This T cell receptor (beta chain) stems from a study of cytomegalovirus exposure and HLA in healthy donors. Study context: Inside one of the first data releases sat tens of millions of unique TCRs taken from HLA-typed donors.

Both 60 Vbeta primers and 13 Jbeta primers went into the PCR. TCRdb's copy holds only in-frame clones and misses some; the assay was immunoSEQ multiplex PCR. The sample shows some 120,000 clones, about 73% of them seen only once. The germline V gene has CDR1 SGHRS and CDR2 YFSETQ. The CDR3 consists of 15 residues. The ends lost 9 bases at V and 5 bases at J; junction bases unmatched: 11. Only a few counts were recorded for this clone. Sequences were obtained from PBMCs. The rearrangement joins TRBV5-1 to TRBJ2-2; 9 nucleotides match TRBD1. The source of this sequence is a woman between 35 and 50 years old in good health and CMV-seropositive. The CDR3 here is CAIQQGAEETGELFF. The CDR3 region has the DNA TGCGCCATCCAACAGGGGGCGGAAGAGACCGGGGAGCTGTTTTTT.